The 23 T cell receptor beta chains given below trace back to one sample, sequenced in a study of neurological immune-mediated disorders. TCRdb independently ran MiXCR on the 5' RACE reads; one entry per CDR3 protein. The table includes 55,000 to 65,000 distinct CDR3 sequences, roughly 13% detected once. Sequenced input: PBMCs. These receptors were collected from a woman in her sixties or seventies with HTLV-1-associated myelopathy (HAM/TSP).

A word on this clonotype: A read error may be the cause here, since a much bigger clone is one base away. CDR3: CSVGGTGKGLEDTQYF. The CDR3 DNA reads TGCAGCGTTGGAGGAACAGGGAAAGGGTTAGAAGATACGCAGTATTTT. The chain uses TRBV29-1 and TRBJ2-3; TRBD1 is a possible D gene (6 bases). From germline, CDR1 is SQVTM and CDR2 ANQGSEA. The CDR3 covers 16 residues. V lost 4 bases, J lost 5 bases, and 22 bases lay in between.

This clonotype was counted many times. The chain's CDR3 is CSALRSGNMAGELFF. As DNA, the CDR3 is TGCAGTGCTCTGAGAAGCGGGAACATGGCCGGGGAGCTGTTTTTT. The chain employs TRBV20-1 and TRBJ2-2, with 7 nucleotides matching TRBD2. The CDR3 contains 15 residues. Germline CDR1 and CDR2: DFQATT and SNEGSKA (reference sequence). J was trimmed by 6 bases and V by 5 bases; bases with no gene match: 12.

This clonotype was counted many times. The chain combines TRBV2 with TRBJ1-5; D uncertain. Germline CDR1 is SNHLY and CDR2 is FYNNEI. V was clipped by 8 bases and J by 4 bases, with 18 bases between them. CDR3 length equals 15 residues. The DNA for the CDR3 is TGTGCCAGCCGACCCGGACCAGTCCAAAATCAGCCCCAGCATTTT. Translation: CASRPGPVQNQPQHF.

This clonotype was picked up many times. The chain has TRBV5-1 and TRBJ1-1, with 7 bases fitting TRBD1. The ends lost 5 bases at V and 3 bases at J; junction bases unmatched: 7. The CDR3 extends over 14 amino acids. Germline CDR1 is SGHRS and CDR2 is YFSETQ. CDR3 sequence (DNA): TGCGCCAGCAGGATTACCGGGACAGACACTGAAGCTTTCTTT. Translation gives CASRITGTDTEAFF.

This clonotype was seen ten or more times. This sequence joins TRBV6-1 and TRBJ2-1; TRBD2 matches at 11 bases. V was pared by 6 bases and J by 6 bases, with 7 bases of the junction left unmatched. Per germline, CDR1 MNHNS and CDR2 SASEGT. The CDR3 contains 15 residues. CDR3 protein: CASRLAGGPSNEQFF. Written as DNA, the CDR3 is TGTGCCAGCAGATTAGCGGGAGGGCCCTCCAATGAGCAGTTCTTC.

The table lists this clonotype with a few counts. The chain combines TRBV7-7 with TRBJ2-2; possibly TRBD2 for D (6 bases). Germline lookup yields CDR1 SSHAT and CDR2 FNYEAQ (reference sequence). The CDR3 length is 17 residues. V was trimmed by 5 bases and J by 0 bases, leaving 16 bases between them. The DNA for the CDR3 is TGTGCCAGCAGCCCGGGACTTTCCTTTGCGAACACCGGGGAGCTGTTTTTT. Protein sequence: CASSPGLSFANTGELFF.

This clonotype was counted at least ten times. The chain couples TRBV11-2 to TRBJ2-1; no firm D call. With 2 bases removed from V and 5 bases from J, the gap between germline ends came to 7 bases. Germline-derived CDR1 and CDR2 are SGHAT and FQNNGV. This CDR3 has 13 amino acids. The CDR3 is CASSLHHNNEQFF. The CDR3 DNA reads TGTGCCAGCAGCTTACACCATAACAATGAGCAGTTCTTC.

This clonotype has just a few counts. A read error is possible here, since a much larger clone lies one base away. The V call is TRBV15, the J call TRBJ1-3; D is possibly TRBD1 (5 bases). Germline V lookup: CDR1 LNHNV, CDR2 YYDKDF (reference sequence). The CDR3 covers 14 residues. The CDR3 nucleotides are TGTGCCACCAGCAGAGGGGGGTCTGGAGACACCATATATTTT. This codes for CATSRGGSGDTIYF. Based on the CDR3 plus reference TRBV15 and TRBJ1-3, the full variable domain is DAMVIQNPRYQVTQFGKPVTLSCSQTLNHNVMYWYQQKSSQAPKLLFHYYDKDFNNEADTPDNFQSRRPNTSFCFLDIRSPGLGDTAMYLCATSRGGSGDTIYFGEGSWLTVV.

This clonotype was seen at least ten times. The chain has TRBV5-5 and TRBJ1-1; D gene ambiguous. CDR1 and CDR2 (germline): SGHKS, YYEKEE (reference sequence). The CDR3 runs 13 residues. Between the trimmed V and J ends, which lost 0 bases and 8 bases, there was a span of 11 bases. The CDR3 nucleotides read TGTGCCAGCAGCTTGGAGGCCCGACTAGAAGCTTTCTTT. It encodes CASSLEARLEAFF.

In its sample, this clonotype was seen many times. The chain couples TRBV20-1 to TRBJ1-5, with 8 bases aligning to TRBD1. The length of the CDR3 is 14 residues. V shed 6 bases and J 2 bases; nucleotides not matched to a gene: 6. Germline V lookup: CDR1 DFQATT, CDR2 SNEGSKA (reference sequence). The CDR3 reads CSASRGLGNQPQHF. The CDR3 bases are TGCAGTGCCTCCAGGGGGCTCGGCAATCAGCCCCAGCATTTT.

This clonotype was counted ten times or more. This chain connects TRBV5-6 to TRBJ2-3, with 7 bases identical to TRBD2. The CDR3 loop spans 16 amino acids. J lost 4 bases, V lost 7 bases, and 15 bases had no gene match. CDR1 and CDR2 from the germline V gene are SGHDT and YYEEEE. The CDR3 region is CASRWLAAPEADTQYF. Written as DNA, the CDR3 is TGTGCCAGCCGATGGCTAGCGGCCCCAGAGGCAGATACGCAGTATTTT.

This clonotype has a count of ten or more. V usage is TRBV12-3 or TRBV12-4 and J usage is TRBJ1-3, with TRBD1 as a possible D gene (6 bases). The CDR3 runs 18 residues. V was trimmed by 0 bases and J by 0 bases, leaving 15 bases between them. CDR3 sequence (DNA): TGTGCCAGCAGTTTAGCAACAGGGATACAATACTCTGGAAACACCATATATTTT. Amino acid sequence: CASSLATGIQYSGNTIYF.

This clonotype was recorded at least ten times. CDR3: CSVEWRDRRITGELFF. DNA for the CDR3: TGCAGCGTTGAATGGCGGGACAGGAGGATCACCGGGGAGCTGTTTTTT. This chain uses TRBV29-1 with TRBJ2-2, with 8 bases matching TRBD1. V lost 2 bases to trimming and J lost 4 bases; unmatched junction nucleotides: 9. Germline V lookup: CDR1 SQVTM, CDR2 ANQGSEA. The CDR3 spans 16 residues.

This clonotype came up many times. This chain uses TRBV29-1 with TRBJ1-2; 7 nucleotides align to TRBD1. Germline CDR1 is SQVTM and CDR2 is ANQGSEA. Trimming at V came to 2 bases and at J to 4 bases, leaving 1 base not matched to a gene. The CDR3 spans 12 residues. This CDR3 is CSVETGAYGYTF. In nucleotides, the CDR3 is TGCAGCGTTGAAACAGGGGCCTATGGCTACACCTTC.

This clonotype has ten or more counts. The V call is TRBV12-3 or TRBV12-4, the J call TRBJ1-1; D is uncertain. Between the trimmed V and J ends, which lost 6 bases and 4 bases, there was a span of 9 bases. The CDR3 runs to 12 residues. The CDR3 loop is CASSSRATEAFF. DNA for the CDR3: TGTGCCAGCAGCTCAAGGGCCACTGAAGCTTTCTTT.

This clonotype occurred many times. The rearrangement joins TRBV29-1 to TRBJ1-1, with TRBD1 matching 7 bases. From germline, CDR1 is SQVTM and CDR2 ANQGSEA. The V gene end was trimmed by 6 bases and the J gene end by 1 base; junction bases not matched to a gene: 5. The CDR3 runs 13 residues. The CDR3 sequence is CSVIGTANTEAFF. The CDR3 nucleotides are TGCAGCGTGATCGGGACAGCGAACACTGAAGCTTTCTTT. The full variable domain, rest sourced from reference TRBV29-1 and TRBJ1-1, is SAVISQKPSRDICQRGTSLTIQCQVDSQVTMMFWYRQQPGQSLTLIATANQGSEATYESGFVIDKFPISRPNLTFSTLTVSNMSPEDSSIYLCSVIGTANTEAFFGQGTRLTVV.

This clonotype was counted ten times or more. The CDR3 DNA is TGCGCCAGCAGCTTGGCGGCGGGCTATGGCTACACCTTC. Amino acids: CASSLAAGYGYTF. V is TRBV5-1 and J is TRBJ1-2; D is unclear. The germline CDR1 and CDR2 sequences are SGHRS and YFSETQ. The CDR3 length is 13 residues. V lost 0 bases and J lost 4, with 7 bases in between.

This clonotype was seen many times. The V and J genes are TRBV5-6 and TRBJ1-1; TRBD1 is a possible D gene (5 bases). Trimming stripped 4 bases from V and 0 bases from J, with 7 bases between. The CDR3 has 13 amino acids. In germline, CDR1 is SGHDT, CDR2 YYEEEE. CDR3 amino acids: CASSPGLNTEAFF. CDR3 DNA sequence: TGTGCCAGCAGCCCAGGGTTGAACACTGAAGCTTTCTTT.

This clonotype was picked up many times. V and J are TRBV12-3 or TRBV12-4 and TRBJ2-2; D remains unclear. The CDR3 extends over 13 amino acids. V was trimmed by 3 bases and J by 7 bases, leaving 9 bases between them. This CDR3 reads CASSFGYVGELFF. CDR3 coding DNA: TGTGCCAGCAGTTTCGGGTACGTCGGGGAGCTGTTTTTT.

V usage is TRBV6-1 and J usage is TRBJ1-1; no reliable D call. Germline V CDR1 and CDR2: MNHNS, SASEGT. V dropped 7 bases and J dropped 0 bases, with 9 bases sitting between them. CDR3 length: 13 residues. The CDR3 nucleotides read TGTGCCAGCAAAGGGAGACTGAACACTGAAGCTTTCTTT. Its translation is CASKGRLNTEAFF.

Points on this clonotype: A much larger clonotype is one base distant, so this may be a read error. V and J are TRBV2 and TRBJ1-3, with D unclear. V was shortened by 8 bases and J by 2 bases, with 13 bases between the two germline ends. CDR1 is SNHLY, CDR2 FYNNEI, per germline. This CDR3 comprises 14 residues. The CDR3 reads CASVVVAAGNTIYF. The CDR3 DNA follows: TGTGCCAGCGTTGTCGTGGCAGCTGGAAACACCATATATTTT.

This clonotype was seen more than once but under ten times. The J gene is TRBJ2-3, the V gene TRBV7-2, with 14 bases aligning to TRBD2. Per the germline V gene, CDR1 is SGHTA and CDR2 is FQGNSA. V lost 5 bases to trimming and J lost 4 bases; unmatched junction nucleotides: 11. This CDR3 region has 18 residues. CDR3 sequence: CASSPTGLAGVGPDTQYF. The CDR3 region has the DNA TGTGCCAGCAGCCCCACGGGACTAGCGGGAGTTGGCCCAGATACGCAGTATTTT.

This clonotype was recorded at least ten times. The V and J genes are TRBV5-1 and TRBJ1-1; the D is unclear. Germline V lookup: CDR1 SGHRS, CDR2 YFSETQ. The CDR3 runs to 15 residues. Trimming cost V 1 base and J 7 bases, with 17 bases left between them. In DNA, the CDR3 is TGCGCCAGCAGCTTGTACGTGGTCGAGGAGGGTGAAGCTTTCTTT. Its protein is CASSLYVVEEGEAFF. Full variable domain (remainder filled in from reference TRBV5-1 and TRBJ1-1): KAGVTQTPRYLIKTRGQQVTLSCSPISGHRSVSWYQQTPGQGLQFLFEYFSETQRNKGNFPGRFSGRQFSNSRSEMNVSTLELGDSALYLCASSLYVVEEGEAFFGQGTRLTVV.